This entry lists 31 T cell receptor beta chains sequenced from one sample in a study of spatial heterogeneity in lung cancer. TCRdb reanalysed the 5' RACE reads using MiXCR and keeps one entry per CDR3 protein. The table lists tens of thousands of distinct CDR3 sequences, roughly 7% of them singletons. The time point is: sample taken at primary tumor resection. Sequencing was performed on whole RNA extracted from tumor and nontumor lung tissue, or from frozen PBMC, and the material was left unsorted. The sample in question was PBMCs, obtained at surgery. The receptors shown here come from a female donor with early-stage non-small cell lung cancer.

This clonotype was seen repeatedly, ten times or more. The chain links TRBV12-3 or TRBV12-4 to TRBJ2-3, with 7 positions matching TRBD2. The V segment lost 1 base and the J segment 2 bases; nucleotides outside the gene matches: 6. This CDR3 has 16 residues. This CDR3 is CASSLVGGSPTDTQYF. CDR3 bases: TGTGCCAGCAGTTTAGTGGGGGGGAGCCCCACAGATACGCAGTATTTT.

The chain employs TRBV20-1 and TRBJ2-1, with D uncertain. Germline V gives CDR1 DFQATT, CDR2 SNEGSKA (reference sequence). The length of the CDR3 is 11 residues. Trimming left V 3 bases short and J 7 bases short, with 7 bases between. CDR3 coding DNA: TGCAGTGCTAGTCTGGTGAATGAGCAGTTCTTC. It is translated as CSASLVNEQFF.

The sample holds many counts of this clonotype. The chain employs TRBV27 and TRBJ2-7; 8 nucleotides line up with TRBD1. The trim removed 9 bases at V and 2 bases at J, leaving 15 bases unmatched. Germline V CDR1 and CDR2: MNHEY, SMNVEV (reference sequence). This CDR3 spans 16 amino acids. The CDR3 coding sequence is TGTGCCAGTCAGGACAGGGTAAATGTCAAGCCCTACGAGCAGTACTTC. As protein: CASQDRVNVKPYEQYF.

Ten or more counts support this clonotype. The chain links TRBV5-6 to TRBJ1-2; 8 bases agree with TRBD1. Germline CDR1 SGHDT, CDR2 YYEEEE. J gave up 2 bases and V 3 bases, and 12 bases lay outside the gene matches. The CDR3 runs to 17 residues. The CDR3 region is CASSYRTGSTQNYGYTF. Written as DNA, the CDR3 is TGTGCCAGCAGCTATCGGACAGGGAGTACTCAAAACTATGGCTACACCTTC.

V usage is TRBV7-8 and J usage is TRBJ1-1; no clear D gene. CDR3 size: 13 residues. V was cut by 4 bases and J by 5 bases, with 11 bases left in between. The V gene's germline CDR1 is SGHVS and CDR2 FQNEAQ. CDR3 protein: CASSSWMGTEAFF. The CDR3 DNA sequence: TGTGCCAGCAGCTCATGGATGGGGACTGAAGCTTTCTTT.

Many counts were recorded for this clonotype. CDR3 sequence: CANFPLSGVYNEQFF. DNA for the CDR3: TGTGCCAACTTCCCCCTTAGCGGGGTCTACAATGAGCAGTTCTTC. The rearrangement joins TRBV7-9 to TRBJ2-1; 8 nucleotides agree with TRBD2. V dropped 10 bases and J dropped 3; count of bases not matched to a gene: 11. The germline V gene encodes CDR1 SEHNR and CDR2 FQNEAQ (reference sequence). CDR3 size: 15 residues.

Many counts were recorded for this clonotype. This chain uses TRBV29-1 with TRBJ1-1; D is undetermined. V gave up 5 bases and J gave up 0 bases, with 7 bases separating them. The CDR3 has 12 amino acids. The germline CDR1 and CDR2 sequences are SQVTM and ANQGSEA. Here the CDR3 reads CSVNRMNTEAFF. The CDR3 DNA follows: TGCAGCGTTAACAGAATGAACACTGAAGCTTTCTTT.

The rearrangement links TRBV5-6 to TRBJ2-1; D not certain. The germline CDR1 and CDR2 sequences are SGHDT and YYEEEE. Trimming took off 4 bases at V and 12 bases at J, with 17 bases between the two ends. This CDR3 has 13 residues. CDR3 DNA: TGTGCCAGCAGCCGTAAACCTAGTCCCTCGCAGTTCTTC. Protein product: CASSRKPSPSQFF.

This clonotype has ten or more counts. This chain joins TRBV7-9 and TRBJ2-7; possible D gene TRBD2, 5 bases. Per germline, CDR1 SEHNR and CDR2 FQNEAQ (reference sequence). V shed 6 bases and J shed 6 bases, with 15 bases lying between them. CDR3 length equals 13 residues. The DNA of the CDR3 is TGTGCCAGCAGAGGAGACGGTGAGGGCGAGCAGTACTTC. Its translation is CASRGDGEGEQYF.

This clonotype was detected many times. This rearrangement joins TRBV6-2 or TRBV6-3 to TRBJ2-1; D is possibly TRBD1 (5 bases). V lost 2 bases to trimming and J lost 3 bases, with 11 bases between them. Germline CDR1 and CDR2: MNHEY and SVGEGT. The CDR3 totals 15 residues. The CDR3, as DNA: TGTGCCAGCAGTTACAGGCTAGGGGTCTACAATGAGCAGTTCTTC. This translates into CASSYRLGVYNEQFF.

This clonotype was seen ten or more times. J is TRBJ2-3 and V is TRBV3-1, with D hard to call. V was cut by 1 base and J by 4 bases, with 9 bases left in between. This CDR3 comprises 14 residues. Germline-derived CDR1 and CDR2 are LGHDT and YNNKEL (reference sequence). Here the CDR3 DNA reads TGTGCCAGCAGCCAAGTGTCCTCGGCAGATACGCAGTATTTT. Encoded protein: CASSQVSSADTQYF.

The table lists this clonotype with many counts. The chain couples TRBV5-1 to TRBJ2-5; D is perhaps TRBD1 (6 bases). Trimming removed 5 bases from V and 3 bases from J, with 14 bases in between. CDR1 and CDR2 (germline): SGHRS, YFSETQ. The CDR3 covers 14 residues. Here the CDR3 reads CASRSGVREETQYF. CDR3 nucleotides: TGCGCCAGCAGATCAGGGGTACGGGAAGAGACCCAGTACTTC.

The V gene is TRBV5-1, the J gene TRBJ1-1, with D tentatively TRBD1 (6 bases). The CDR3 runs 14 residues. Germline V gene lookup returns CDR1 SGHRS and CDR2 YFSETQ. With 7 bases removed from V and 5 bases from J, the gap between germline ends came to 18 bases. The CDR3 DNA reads TGCGCCAGCTCTACTCGACAGGATGGGACTGAAGCTTTCTTT. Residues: CASSTRQDGTEAFF.

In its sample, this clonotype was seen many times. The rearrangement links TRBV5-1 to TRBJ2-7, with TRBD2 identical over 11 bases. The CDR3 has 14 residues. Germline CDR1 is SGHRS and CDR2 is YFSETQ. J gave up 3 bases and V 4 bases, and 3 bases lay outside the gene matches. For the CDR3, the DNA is TGCGCCAGCAGCGGCGGGACTAGCGGCTACGAGCAGTACTTC. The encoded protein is CASSGGTSGYEQYF.

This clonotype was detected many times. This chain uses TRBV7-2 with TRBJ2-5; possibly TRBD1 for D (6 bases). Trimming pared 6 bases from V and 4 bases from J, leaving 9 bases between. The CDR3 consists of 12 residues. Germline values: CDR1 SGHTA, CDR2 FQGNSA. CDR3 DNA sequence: TGTGCCAGCAGTTACAGGGCAGAGACCCAGTACTTC. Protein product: CASSYRAETQYF.

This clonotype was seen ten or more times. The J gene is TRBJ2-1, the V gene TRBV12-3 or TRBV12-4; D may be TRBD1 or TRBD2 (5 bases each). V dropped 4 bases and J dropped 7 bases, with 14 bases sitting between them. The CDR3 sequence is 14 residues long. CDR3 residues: CASSSHGTPNEQFF. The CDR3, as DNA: TGTGCCAGCAGTTCTCACGGGACCCCGAATGAGCAGTTCTTC.

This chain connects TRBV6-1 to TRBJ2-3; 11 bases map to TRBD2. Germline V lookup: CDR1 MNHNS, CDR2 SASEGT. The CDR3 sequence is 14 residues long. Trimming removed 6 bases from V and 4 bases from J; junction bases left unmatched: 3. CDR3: CASRDSGGADTQYF. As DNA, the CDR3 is TGTGCCAGCAGGGATAGCGGGGGGGCAGATACGCAGTATTTT.

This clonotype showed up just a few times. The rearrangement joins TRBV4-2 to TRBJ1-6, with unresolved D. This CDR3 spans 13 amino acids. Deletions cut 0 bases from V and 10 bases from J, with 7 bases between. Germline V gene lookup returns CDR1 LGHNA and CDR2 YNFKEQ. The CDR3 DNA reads TGTGCCAGCAGCCAAGACCCTCGATCACCCCTCCACTTT. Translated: CASSQDPRSPLHF.

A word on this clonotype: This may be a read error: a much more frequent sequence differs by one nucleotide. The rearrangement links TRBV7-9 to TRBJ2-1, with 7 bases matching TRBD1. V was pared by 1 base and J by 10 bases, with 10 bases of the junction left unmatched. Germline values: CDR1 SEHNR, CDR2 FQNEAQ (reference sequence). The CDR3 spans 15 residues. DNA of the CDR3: TGTGCCAGCAGCTTAGACAGGGGAAGAACGGGAGAGCAGTTCTTC. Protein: CASSLDRGRTGEQFF.

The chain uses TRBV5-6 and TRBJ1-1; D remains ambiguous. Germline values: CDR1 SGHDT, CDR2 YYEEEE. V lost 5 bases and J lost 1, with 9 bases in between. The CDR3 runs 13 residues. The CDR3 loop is CASSLRPNTEAFF. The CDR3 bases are TGTGCCAGCAGTCTCCGCCCGAACACTGAAGCTTTCTTT.

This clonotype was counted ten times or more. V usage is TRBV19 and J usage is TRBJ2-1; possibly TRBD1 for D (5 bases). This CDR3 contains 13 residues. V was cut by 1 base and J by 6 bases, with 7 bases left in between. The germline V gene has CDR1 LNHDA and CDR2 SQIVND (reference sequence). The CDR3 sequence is CASSIGTTNEQFF. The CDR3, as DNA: TGTGCCAGTAGTATAGGGACAACCAATGAGCAGTTCTTC.

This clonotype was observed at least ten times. The CDR3 reads CASSLDRGNQPQHF. The CDR3 DNA reads TGTGCCAGCTCACTGGACAGGGGGAATCAGCCCCAGCATTTT. The rearrangement uses TRBV18 and TRBJ1-5; TRBD1 aligns across 10 bases. The CDR3 runs 14 residues. Germline V CDR1 and CDR2: KGHSH, LQKENI. With V trimmed by 4 bases and J by 4 bases, 1 base remained unmatched.

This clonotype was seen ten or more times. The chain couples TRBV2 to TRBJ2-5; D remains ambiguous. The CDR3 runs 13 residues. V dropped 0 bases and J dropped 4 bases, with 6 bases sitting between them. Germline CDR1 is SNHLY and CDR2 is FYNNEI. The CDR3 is CASSEARPETQYF. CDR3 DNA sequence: TGTGCCAGCAGTGAAGCCAGGCCAGAGACCCAGTACTTC.

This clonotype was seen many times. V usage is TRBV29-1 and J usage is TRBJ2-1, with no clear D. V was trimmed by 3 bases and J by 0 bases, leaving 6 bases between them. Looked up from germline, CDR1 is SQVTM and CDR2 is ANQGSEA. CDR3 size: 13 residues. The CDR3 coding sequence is TGCAGCGTTGACCGGAGCTCCTACAATGAGCAGTTCTTC. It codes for CSVDRSSYNEQFF.

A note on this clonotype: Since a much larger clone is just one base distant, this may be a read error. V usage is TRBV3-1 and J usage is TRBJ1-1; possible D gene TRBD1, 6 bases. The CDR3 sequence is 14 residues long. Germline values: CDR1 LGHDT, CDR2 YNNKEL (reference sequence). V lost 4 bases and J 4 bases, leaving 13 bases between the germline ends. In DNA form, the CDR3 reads TGTGCCAGCAGCCTGGGGGCGTTGAGCACTGAAGCTTTCTTT. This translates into CASSLGALSTEAFF.

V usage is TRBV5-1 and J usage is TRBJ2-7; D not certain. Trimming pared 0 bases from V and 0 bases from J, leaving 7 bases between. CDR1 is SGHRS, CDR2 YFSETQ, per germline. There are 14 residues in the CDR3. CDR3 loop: CASSLGRTSYEQYF. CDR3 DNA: TGCGCCAGCAGCTTGGGAAGGACCTCCTACGAGCAGTACTTC.

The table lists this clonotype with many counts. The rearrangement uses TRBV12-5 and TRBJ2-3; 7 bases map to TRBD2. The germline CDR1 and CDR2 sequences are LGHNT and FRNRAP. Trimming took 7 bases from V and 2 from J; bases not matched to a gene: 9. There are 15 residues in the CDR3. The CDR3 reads CASAFGAGTTDTQYF. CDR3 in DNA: TGTGCTAGTGCCTTCGGAGCGGGGACCACAGATACGCAGTATTTT.

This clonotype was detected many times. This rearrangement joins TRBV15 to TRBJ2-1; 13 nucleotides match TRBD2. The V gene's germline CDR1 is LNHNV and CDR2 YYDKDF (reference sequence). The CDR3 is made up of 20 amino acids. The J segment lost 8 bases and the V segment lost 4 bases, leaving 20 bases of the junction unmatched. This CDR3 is CATSTLLAGGLSRRNDEQFF. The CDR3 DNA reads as TGTGCCACCAGCACACTACTAGCGGGGGGGCTAAGTCGCCGAAATGATGAGCAGTTCTTC.

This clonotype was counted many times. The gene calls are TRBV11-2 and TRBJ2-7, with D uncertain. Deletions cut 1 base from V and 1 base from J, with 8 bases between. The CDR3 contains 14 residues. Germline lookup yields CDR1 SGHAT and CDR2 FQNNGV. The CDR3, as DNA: TGTGCCAGCAGCTTAGCCGGGCGGTCCTACGAGCAGTACTTC. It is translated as CASSLAGRSYEQYF.

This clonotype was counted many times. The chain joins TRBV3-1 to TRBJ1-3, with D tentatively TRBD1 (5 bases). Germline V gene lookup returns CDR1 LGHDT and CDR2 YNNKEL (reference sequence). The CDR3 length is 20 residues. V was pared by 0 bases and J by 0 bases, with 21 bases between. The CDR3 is CASSQEGVTRWRNSGNTIYF. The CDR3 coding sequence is TGTGCCAGCAGCCAAGAGGGGGTAACCCGCTGGAGAAACTCTGGAAACACCATATATTTT.

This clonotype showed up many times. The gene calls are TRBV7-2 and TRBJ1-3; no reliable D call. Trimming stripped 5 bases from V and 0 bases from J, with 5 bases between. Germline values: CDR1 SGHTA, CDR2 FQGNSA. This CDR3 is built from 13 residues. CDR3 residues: CASSVSSGNTIYF. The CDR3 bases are TGTGCCAGCAGCGTTAGCTCTGGAAACACCATATATTTT.